Shown below are 20 T cell receptor beta chains from a single sample sequenced in a study of CD8+CD57+ T cells in acquired aplastic anemia. According to the study, genomic DNA was the template for TCR beta VDJ and CDR3 profiling. TCRdb ran MiXCR on the reads and lists one entry per CDR3 protein. The sample shows tens of thousands of distinct CDR3 sequences, under 50% of them seen only once. Sequencing was done on a sample of sorted CD4+, CD8+, or CD8+CD57+ T cells (not recorded which) from PBMCs. The source of these receptors is a human donor in good health, serving as a control.

The sample holds one count of this clonotype. This sequence joins TRBV30 and TRBJ2-1; D is undetermined. The CDR3 is made up of 13 amino acids. V lost 1 base, J lost 5 bases, and 9 bases lay in between. CDR1 GTSNPN and CDR2 SVGIG come from the germline V gene (reference sequence). CDR3 DNA: TGTGCCTGGAGTGCCCTAGACCACAATGAGCAGTTCTTC. Translating it yields CAWSALDHNEQFF.

This clonotype was recorded many times. The rearrangement uses TRBV7-2 and TRBJ2-7; D remains ambiguous. V was clipped by 5 bases and J by 4 bases, with 15 bases between them. Germline V CDR1 and CDR2: SGHTA, FQGNSA. The CDR3 is 14 amino acids. CDR3 sequence reads: CASSGSIGSYEQYF. In DNA form, the CDR3 reads TGTGCCAGCAGCGGGTCGATCGGATCTTACGAGCAGTACTTC.

This chain joins TRBV15 and TRBJ2-2; tentatively, D is TRBD2 (5 bases). The germline gives CDR1 LNHNV, CDR2 YYDKDF (reference sequence). V lost 0 bases to trimming and J lost 4 bases, with 6 bases between them. CDR3 size: 14 residues. DNA of the CDR3: TGTGCCACCAGCAGAGATCGGGGCACCGGGGAGCTGTTTTTT. This encodes CATSRDRGTGELFF.

This clonotype was counted only a few times. The J gene is TRBJ2-1, the V gene TRBV19; 10 bases agree with TRBD2. Per germline, CDR1 LNHDA and CDR2 SQIVND (reference sequence). The J segment lost 9 bases and the V segment lost 3 bases, leaving 5 bases of the junction unmatched. This CDR3 is 14 amino acids long. CDR3 in DNA: TGTGCCAGTAGTATCACTAGCGGGATTACTGAGCAGTTCTTC. It codes for CASSITSGITEQFF.

The V and J genes are TRBV20-1 and TRBJ1-4; TRBD1 is a possible D gene (5 bases). The CDR3 has 15 residues. Germline loops: CDR1 DFQATT, CDR2 SNEGSKA (reference sequence). Deletions cut 0 bases from V and 0 bases from J, with 8 bases between. In DNA, the CDR3 is TGCAGTGCTAGAGATCAGGGTCCAACTAATGAAAAACTGTTTTTT. Its translation: CSARDQGPTNEKLFF.

Worth noting for this clonotype: Its ends do not fully match the called genes, so a read error is possible. This chain uses TRBV10-1 with TRBJ1-2, with D possibly TRBD1 on 5 matching bases. CDR1 and CDR2 from the germline V gene are WNHNN and SYGVQD (reference sequence). The CDR3 totals 15 residues. The chain's CDR3 is CASSELRGRDYGYAF. CDR3 DNA sequence: TGCGCCAGCAGTGAGTTAAGGGGAAGGGACTATGGCTACGCCTTC.

This clonotype was counted only a few times. The chain combines TRBV11-1 with TRBJ1-1, with TRBD1 identical over 8 bases. V shed 6 bases and J 5 bases; nucleotides not matched to a gene: 8. Germline V CDR1 and CDR2: SGHAT, FQDESV (reference sequence). This CDR3 contains 14 residues. The chain's CDR3 is CASSLPDRVTEAFF. DNA for the CDR3: TGTGCCAGCAGTTTACCGGACAGGGTGACTGAAGCTTTCTTT.

This clonotype was observed at least ten times. J is TRBJ1-2 and V is TRBV6-5; tentative D call: TRBD1 (6 bases). Germline V gene data show CDR1 as MNHEY and CDR2 as SVGAGI. This CDR3 has 15 amino acids. The V and J ends lost 4 bases and 8 bases respectively, with 20 bases between them. This CDR3 reads CASSSGDISTPGYTF. CDR3 sequence (DNA): TGTGCCAGCAGTTCTGGGGACATATCCACCCCGGGCTACACCTTC.

The gene calls are TRBV13 and TRBJ1-1; D unclear. There are 14 residues in the CDR3. CDR1 and CDR2 from the germline V gene are PRHDT and FYEKMQ (reference sequence). V was pared by 5 bases and J by 1 base, with 11 bases between. In DNA, the CDR3 is TGTGCCAGCAGCGACCGACCGAGGAACACTGAAGCTTTCTTT. It encodes CASSDRPRNTEAFF.

This clonotype was seen a handful of times. This likely comes from a read error, as the CDR3 has no conserved phenylalanine or tryptophan at its end. V gene TRBV4-2 combines with J gene TRBJ2-7; a possible D gene is TRBD2 (6 bases). V was clipped by 3 bases and J by 0 bases, with 15 bases between them. Germline V gene data show CDR1 as LGHNA and CDR2 as YNFKEQ. This CDR3 comprises 16 residues. CDR3 protein: CASSQGGLSSSYEQYL. The CDR3 nucleotides read TGTGCCAGCAGCCAGGGGGGACTTTCGAGCTCCTACGAGCAGTACCTC.

This clonotype is a singleton in its sample. The rearrangement joins TRBV15 to TRBJ1-6; 10 nucleotides line up with TRBD1. After removal of 3 bases from V and 7 bases from J, the junction contained 3 bases not matched to a gene. CDR3 length: 15 residues. CDR1 is LNHNV, CDR2 YYDKDF, per germline (reference sequence). The CDR3 reads CATSRKGQGNSPLHF. The CDR3 nucleotides are TGTGCCACCAGCAGGAAGGGACAGGGGAATTCACCCCTCCACTTT.

This clonotype was seen many times. The chain has TRBV7-9 and TRBJ1-2; no clear D gene. The length of the CDR3 is 12 residues. V gave up 1 base and J gave up 5 bases, with 5 bases separating them. In germline, CDR1 is SEHNR, CDR2 FQNEAQ (reference sequence). The CDR3 DNA is TGTGCCAGCAGCTTAGAGGAGTATGGCTACACCTTC. This gives the protein CASSLEEYGYTF.

The chain carries TRBV10-3 and TRBJ2-7; 8 bases are shared with TRBD1. The CDR3 has 13 amino acids. Trimming removed 10 bases from V and 0 bases from J; junction bases left unmatched: 5. Looked up from germline, CDR1 is ENHRY and CDR2 is SYGVKD. CDR3 sequence reads: CASTGTGSYEQYF. The CDR3, as DNA: TGTGCCAGTACCGGGACAGGCTCCTACGAGCAGTACTTC.

The rearrangement uses TRBV4-1 and TRBJ1-6; D gene unclear. The CDR3 consists of 15 residues. V lost 0 bases and J 7 bases, leaving 10 bases between the germline ends. Germline CDR1 reads MGHRA; CDR2 reads YSYEKL. The CDR3 DNA follows: TGCGCCAGCAGCCAAGATGGTACGGTAAATTCACCCCTCCACTTT. Its protein is CASSQDGTVNSPLHF.

This clonotype was picked up many times. The chain is built from TRBV11-2 and TRBJ2-7; 7 nucleotides agree with TRBD2. The CDR3 has 12 residues. V dropped 5 bases and J dropped 3; count of bases not matched to a gene: 1. Germline V gene data show CDR1 as SGHAT and CDR2 as FQNNGV. The CDR3: CASSRGDYEQYF. The CDR3 DNA is TGTGCCAGCAGCCGGGGGGACTACGAGCAGTACTTC.

This clonotype has a count of ten or more. The V and J genes are TRBV24-1 and TRBJ1-1, with 10 bases matching TRBD1. J was trimmed by 8 bases and V by 4 bases; bases with no gene match: 9. This CDR3 spans 15 amino acids. Germline CDR1 and CDR2: KGHDR and SFDVKD. The CDR3 sequence is CATSDPGQGEGEAFF. Written as DNA, the CDR3 is TGTGCCACCAGTGACCCTGGACAGGGGGAGGGGGAAGCTTTCTTT.

The chain uses TRBV5-1 and TRBJ1-4, with 12 bases fitting TRBD1. Germline-derived CDR1 and CDR2 are SGHRS and YFSETQ. Germline trimming cut 4 bases from V and 7 bases from J; bases unmatched to any gene: 5. The CDR3 sequence is 15 residues long. This chain's CDR3 is CASSLGQGATEKLFF. The CDR3 DNA sequence: TGCGCCAGCAGCCTGGGACAGGGGGCCACTGAAAAACTGTTTTTT.

The genes are TRBV7-9 and TRBJ1-1; no clear D. Trimming removed 0 bases from V and 5 bases from J, with 7 bases in between. The CDR3 has 13 amino acids. The germline CDR1 and CDR2 sequences are SEHNR and FQNEAQ (reference sequence). CDR3 loop: CASSLAAPTEAFF. The CDR3 nucleotides read TGTGCCAGCAGCTTAGCAGCGCCGACTGAAGCTTTCTTT.

This chain connects TRBV24-1 to TRBJ1-1, with D perhaps matching TRBD1 (5 bases). The CDR3 consists of 13 residues. V was cut by 11 bases and J by 11 bases, with 23 bases left in between. Germline V gene data show CDR1 as KGHDR and CDR2 as SFDVKD. The DNA of the CDR3 is TGTGCCAGCAGGCCGGGACTTGGGGAATTGGCTTTCTTT. This encodes CASRPGLGELAFF.

The chain has TRBV3-1 and TRBJ2-1; 11 bases fit TRBD2. J lost 6 bases, V lost 0 bases, and 4 bases had no gene match. This CDR3 has 16 amino acids. Germline V gene data show CDR1 as LGHDT and CDR2 as YNNKEL (reference sequence). The CDR3 region has the DNA TGTGCCAGCAGCCAAGAGTTAGCGGGGGGGTTCAATGAGCAGTTCTTC. This encodes CASSQELAGGFNEQFF.